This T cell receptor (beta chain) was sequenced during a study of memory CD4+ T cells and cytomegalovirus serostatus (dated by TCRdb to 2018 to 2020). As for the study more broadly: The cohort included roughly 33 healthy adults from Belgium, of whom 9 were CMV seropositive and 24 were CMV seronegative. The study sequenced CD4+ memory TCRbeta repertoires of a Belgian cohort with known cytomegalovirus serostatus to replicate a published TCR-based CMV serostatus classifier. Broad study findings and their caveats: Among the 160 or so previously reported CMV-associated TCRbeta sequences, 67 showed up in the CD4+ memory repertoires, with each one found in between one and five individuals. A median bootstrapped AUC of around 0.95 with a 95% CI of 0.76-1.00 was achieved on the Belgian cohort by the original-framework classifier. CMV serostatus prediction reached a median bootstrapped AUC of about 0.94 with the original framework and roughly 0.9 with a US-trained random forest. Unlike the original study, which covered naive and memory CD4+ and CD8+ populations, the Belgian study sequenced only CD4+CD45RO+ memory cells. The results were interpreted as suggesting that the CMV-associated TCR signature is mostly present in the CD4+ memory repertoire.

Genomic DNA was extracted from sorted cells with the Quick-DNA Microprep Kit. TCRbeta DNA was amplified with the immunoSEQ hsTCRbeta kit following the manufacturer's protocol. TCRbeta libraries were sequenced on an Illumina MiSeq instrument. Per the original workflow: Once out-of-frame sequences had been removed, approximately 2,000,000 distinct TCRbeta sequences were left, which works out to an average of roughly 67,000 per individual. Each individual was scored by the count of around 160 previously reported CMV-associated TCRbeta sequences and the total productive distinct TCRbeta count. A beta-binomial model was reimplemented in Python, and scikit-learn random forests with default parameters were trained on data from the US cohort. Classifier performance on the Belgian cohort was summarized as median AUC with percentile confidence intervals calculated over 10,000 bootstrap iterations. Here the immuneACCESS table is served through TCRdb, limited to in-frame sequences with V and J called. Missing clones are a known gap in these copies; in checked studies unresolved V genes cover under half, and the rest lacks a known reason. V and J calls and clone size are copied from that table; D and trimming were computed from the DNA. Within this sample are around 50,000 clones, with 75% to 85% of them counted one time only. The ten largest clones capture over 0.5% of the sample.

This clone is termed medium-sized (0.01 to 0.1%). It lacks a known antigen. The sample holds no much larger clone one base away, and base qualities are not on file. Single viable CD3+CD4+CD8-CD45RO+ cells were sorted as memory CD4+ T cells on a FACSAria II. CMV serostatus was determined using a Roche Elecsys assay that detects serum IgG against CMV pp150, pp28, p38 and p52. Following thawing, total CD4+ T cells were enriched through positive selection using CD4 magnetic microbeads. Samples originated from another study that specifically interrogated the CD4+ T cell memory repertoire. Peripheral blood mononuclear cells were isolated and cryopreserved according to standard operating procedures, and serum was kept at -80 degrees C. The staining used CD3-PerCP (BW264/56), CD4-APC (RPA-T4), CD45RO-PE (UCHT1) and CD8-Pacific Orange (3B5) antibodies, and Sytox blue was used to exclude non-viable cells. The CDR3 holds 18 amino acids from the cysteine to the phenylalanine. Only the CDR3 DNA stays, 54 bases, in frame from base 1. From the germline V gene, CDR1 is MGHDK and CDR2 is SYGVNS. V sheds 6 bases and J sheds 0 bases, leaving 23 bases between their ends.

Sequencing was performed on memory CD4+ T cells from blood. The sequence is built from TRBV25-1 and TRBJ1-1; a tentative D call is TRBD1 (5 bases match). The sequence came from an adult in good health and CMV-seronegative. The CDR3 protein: CASRLYISKGHLNTEAFF. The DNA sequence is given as TGTGCCAGCAGATTGTATATTTCAAAAGGACACCTGAACACTGAAGCTTTCTTT.